The 4 T cell receptor beta chains below all came from one sample that was sequenced in a study of cytomegalovirus exposure and HLA in healthy donors. It was with 60 Vbeta and 13 Jbeta primers that the PCR ran. Profiling relied on immunoSEQ multiplex PCR, and the TCRdb table lists in-frame clones only, not all of them. The table shows more than 75,000 clones, with around 80% occurring only once. Sample: PBMCs. Source of these receptors: a man aged 25 to 45 in good health and CMV-seronegative.

The chain links TRBV9 to TRBJ1-5, with TRBD1 matching over 7 bases. Trimming removed 3 bases from V and 4 bases from J; junction bases left unmatched: 4. CDR1 is SGDLS and CDR2 is YYNGEE in the germline V gene. The CDR3 loop spans 14 amino acids. The CDR3 here is CASSAGDRNQPQHF. The CDR3 nucleotides read TGTGCCAGCAGCGCGGGGGACAGAAATCAGCCCCAGCATTTT. Drawing the rest from reference TRBV9 and TRBJ1-5, the complete variable domain is DSGVTQTPKHLITATGQRVTLRCSPRSGDLSVYWYQQSLDQGLQFLIQYYNGEERAKGNILERFSAQQFPDLHSELNLSSLELGDSALYFCASSAGDRNQPQHFGDGTRLSIL.

The chain joins TRBV19 to TRBJ2-2; the match to TRBD1 covers 7 bases. Trimming took 7 bases from V and 3 from J; bases not matched to a gene: 2. This CDR3 has 13 amino acids. Germline V gives CDR1 LNHDA, CDR2 SQIVND (reference sequence). CDR3 region: CASTGQYTGELFF. The CDR3 DNA reads as TGTGCCAGTACGGGACAGTACACCGGGGAGCTGTTTTTT. The full variable domain, its missing parts supplied by reference TRBV19 and TRBJ2-2, is DGGITQSPKYLFRKEGQNVTLSCEQNLNHDAMYWYRQDPGQGLRLIYYSQIVNDFQKGDIAEGYSVSREKKESFPLTVTSAQKNPTAFYLCASTGQYTGELFFGEGSRLTVL.

The chain couples TRBV4-3 to TRBJ2-7; 7 bases align to TRBD1. The CDR3 covers 15 residues. V was pared by 1 base and J by 2 bases, with 5 bases of the junction left unmatched. From germline, CDR1 is LGHNA and CDR2 YSLEER. CDR3 nucleotides: TGCGCCAGCAGCCAAGTTATGGGGACAGCCTACGAGCAGTACTTC. Encoded protein: CASSQVMGTAYEQYF.

This chain links TRBV19 with TRBJ2-1, with 7 bases that match TRBD1. The CDR3 loop spans 15 amino acids. J was trimmed by 4 bases and V by 0 bases; bases with no gene match: 3. The V gene's germline CDR1 is LNHDA and CDR2 SQIVND (reference sequence). CDR3 nucleotide sequence: TGTGCCAGTAGTATAGATCAGGGGGATTACAATGAGCAGTTCTTC. This codes for CASSIDQGDYNEQFF.